What follows are 7 T cell receptor beta chains derived from one specimen sequenced in a study of Graves' ophthalmopathy and Graves' hyperthyroidism. Scientists amplified the TCR beta CDR3 regions from RNA transcripts. RT-PCR in the first round used HTBI primers; a second-round multiplex PCR followed. TCRdb reanalysed the multiplex PCR reads using MiXCR and keeps one entry per CDR3 protein. Of some 240,000 distinct CDR3 sequences listed, around 45% are singletons. Sequenced sample: peripheral blood. These receptors came from an adult man with Graves' ophthalmopathy.

In the case of this clonotype: At one boundary the junction diverges from the germline segment, which might be a read error. The DNA of the CDR3 is TGTGCCAGCAGCTCTCACAGGGGGATGAACGAGCAGTACTTC. This encodes CASSSHRGMNEQYF. The chain combines TRBV5-1 with TRBJ2-7; 8 bases line up with TRBD1. CDR1 and CDR2 from the germline V gene are SGHRS and YFSETQ. The CDR3 spans 14 residues.

This clonotype came up a few times. The junction shows a germline mismatch at one end, possibly a read error. The chain couples TRBV4-1 to TRBJ1-2, with 12 bases identical to TRBD1. The CDR3 is 15 amino acids. Looked up from germline, CDR1 is MGHRA and CDR2 is YSYEKL. CDR3 nucleotide sequence: TGTGCCAGCAGTCTCGCCGGGGACAGGGGGCGCGGCTACACCTTC. This sequence encodes CASSLAGDRGRGYTF.

This clonotype was observed a single time. This sequence joins TRBV18 and TRBJ1-2, with TRBD1 matching over 8 bases. J lost 5 bases, V lost 5 bases, and 4 bases had no gene match. Germline lookup yields CDR1 KGHSH and CDR2 LQKENI. The CDR3 totals 13 residues. The CDR3 sequence: CASSADREYGYTF. The CDR3 bases are TGTGCCAGCTCAGCGGACAGGGAATATGGCTACACCTTC.

This clonotype was seen a few times. V is TRBV9 and J is TRBJ2-5, with 12 bases that match TRBD2. Germline V lookup: CDR1 SGDLS, CDR2 YYNGEE. Trimming removed 0 bases from V and 4 bases from J; junction bases left unmatched: 7. The CDR3 length is 17 residues. In DNA, the CDR3 is TGTGCCAGCAGCGTAGACCTAGCGGGGGGGCCGGGAGAGACCCAGTACTTC. It translates to CASSVDLAGGPGETQYF.

V usage is TRBV12-3 or TRBV12-4 and J usage is TRBJ2-5, with 14 positions matching TRBD2. This CDR3 has 18 residues. J was trimmed by 3 bases and V by 3 bases; bases with no gene match: 9. The CDR3 sequence is CASSFRLAGGPKEETQYF. DNA for the CDR3: TGTGCCAGCAGTTTCCGACTAGCGGGGGGGCCTAAAGAAGAGACCCAGTACTTC.

This clonotype has just a few counts. The V gene is TRBV5-4, the J gene TRBJ2-5, with D tentatively TRBD2 (6 bases). This CDR3 is built from 12 residues. Per germline, CDR1 SGHNT and CDR2 YYREEE (reference sequence). Trimming took off 0 bases at V and 7 bases at J, with 7 bases between the two ends. CDR3 bases: TGTGCCAGCAGCTTGGGGGGAGGGACCCAGTACTTC. This codes for CASSLGGGTQYF.

This sequence joins TRBV9 and TRBJ1-6, with D unresolved. Trimming removed 2 bases from V and 10 bases from J, with 7 bases in between. This CDR3 has 12 residues. The germline V gene has CDR1 SGDLS and CDR2 YYNGEE. The DNA of the CDR3 is TGTGCCAGCAGCGTCCCTAGGTCACCCCTCCACTTT. It is translated as CASSVPRSPLHF.